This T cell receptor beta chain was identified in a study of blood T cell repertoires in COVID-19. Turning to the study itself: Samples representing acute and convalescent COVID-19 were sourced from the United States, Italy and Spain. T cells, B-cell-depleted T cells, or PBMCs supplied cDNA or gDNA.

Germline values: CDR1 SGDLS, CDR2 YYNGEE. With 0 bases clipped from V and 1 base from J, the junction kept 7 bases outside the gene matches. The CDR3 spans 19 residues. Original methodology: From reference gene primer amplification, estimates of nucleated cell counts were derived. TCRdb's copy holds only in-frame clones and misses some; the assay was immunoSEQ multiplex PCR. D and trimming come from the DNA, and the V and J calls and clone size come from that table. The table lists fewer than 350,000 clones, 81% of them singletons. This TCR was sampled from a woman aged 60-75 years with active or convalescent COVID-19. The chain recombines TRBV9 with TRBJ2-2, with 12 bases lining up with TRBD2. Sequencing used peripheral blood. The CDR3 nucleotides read TGTGCCAGCAGCGTAGCCCGACTAGCGGGGGACCAGAACACCGGGGAGCTGTTTTTT. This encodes CASSVARLAGDQNTGELFF.